The entry below gives a single T cell receptor beta chain sequence along with its context. A Seattle source enrolled patients during active infection and followed them longitudinally. The data stem from a study of blood T cell repertoires in COVID-19. Across the whole study: Samples of COVID-19 (acute and convalescent) were obtained from the United States, Italy and Spain.

The CDR3 length is 15 residues. V was pared by 1 base and J by 1 base, with 10 bases between. Per the germline V gene, CDR1 is SGHTA and CDR2 is FQGNSA. The method was immunoSEQ multiplex PCR; TCRdb's version includes in-frame clones alone and lacks a portion of them. Altogether about 93,000 clones are present, around 90% being singletons, with the ten largest covering more than 5%. Material: peripheral blood. This chain uses TRBV7-2 with TRBJ1-1; D is unclear. The sequence came from a man aged 60-69 years with COVID-19, enrolled during active disease. The CDR3 DNA follows: TGTGCCAGCAGCTTAGTGGCAGGCTCGAACACTGAAGCTTTCTTT. Translated: CASSLVAGSNTEAFF.